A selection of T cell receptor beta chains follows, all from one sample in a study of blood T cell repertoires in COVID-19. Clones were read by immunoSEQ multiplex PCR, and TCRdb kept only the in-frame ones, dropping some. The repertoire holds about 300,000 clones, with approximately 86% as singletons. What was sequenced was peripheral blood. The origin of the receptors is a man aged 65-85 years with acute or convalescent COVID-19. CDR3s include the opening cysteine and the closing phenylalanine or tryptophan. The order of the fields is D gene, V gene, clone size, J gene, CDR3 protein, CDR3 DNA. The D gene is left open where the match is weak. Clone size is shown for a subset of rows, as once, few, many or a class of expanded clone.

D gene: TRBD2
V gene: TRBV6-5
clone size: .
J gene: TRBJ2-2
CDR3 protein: CATQRTSSITGELFF
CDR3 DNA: TGTGCCACCCAACGGACTAGCTCGATCACCGGGGAGCTGTTTTTT

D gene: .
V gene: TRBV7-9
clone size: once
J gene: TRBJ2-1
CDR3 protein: CASSLAGRSGKSYNEQFF
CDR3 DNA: TGTGCCAGCAGCTTAGCGGGTCGGTCAGGTAAATCCTACAATGAGCAGTTCTTC

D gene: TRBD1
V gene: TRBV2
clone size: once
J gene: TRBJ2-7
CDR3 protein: CASSNQFGQGAFEQYF
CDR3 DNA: TGTGCCAGCAGTAACCAGTTTGGCCAGGGGGCGTTTGAGCAGTACTTC

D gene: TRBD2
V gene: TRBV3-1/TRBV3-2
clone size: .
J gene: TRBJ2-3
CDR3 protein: CASSQYRLATLTDTQYF
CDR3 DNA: TGTGCCAGCAGCCAATATCGACTAGCGACCTTGACAGATACGCAGTATTTT

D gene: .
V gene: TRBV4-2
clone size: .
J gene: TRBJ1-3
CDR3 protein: CASSQEIGPGGNTIYF
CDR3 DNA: TGTGCCAGCAGCCAAGAAATTGGGCCTGGGGGAAACACCATATATTTT

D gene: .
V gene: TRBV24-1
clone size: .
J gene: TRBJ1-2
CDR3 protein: CATRATDDYGYTF
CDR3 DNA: TGTGCCACCAGAGCGACAGATGACTATGGCTACACCTTC

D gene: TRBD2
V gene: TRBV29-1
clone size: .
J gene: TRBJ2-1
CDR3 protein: CSARPGTSLQSNEQFF
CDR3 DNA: TGCAGCGCTCGCCCAGGGACTAGTCTTCAAAGCAATGAGCAGTTCTTC

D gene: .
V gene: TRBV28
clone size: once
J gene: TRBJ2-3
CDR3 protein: CASRGARLADTQYF
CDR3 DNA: TGTGCCAGCCGGGGGGCCAGACTGGCAGATACGCAGTATTTT

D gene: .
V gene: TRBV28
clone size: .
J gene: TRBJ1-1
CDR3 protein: CASSLPQASQAFF
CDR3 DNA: TGTGCCAGCAGTTTACCCCAGGCATCCCAAGCTTTCTTT

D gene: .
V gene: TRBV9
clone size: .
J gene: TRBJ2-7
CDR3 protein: CASSVGLIAGSAEQYF
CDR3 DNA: TGTGCCAGCAGCGTAGGATTGATCGCGGGGAGTGCTGAGCAGTACTTC

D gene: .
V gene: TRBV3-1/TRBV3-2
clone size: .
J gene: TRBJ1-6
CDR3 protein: CASSHPDAPLHF
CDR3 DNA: TGTGCCAGCAGCCACCCAGATGCACCCCTCCACTTT

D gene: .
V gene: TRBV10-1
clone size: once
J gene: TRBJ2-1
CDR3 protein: CASSTRAYLDGTYNEQFF
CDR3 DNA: TGCGCCAGCAGTACCCGGGCCTACCTGGACGGGACCTACAATGAGCAGTTCTTC

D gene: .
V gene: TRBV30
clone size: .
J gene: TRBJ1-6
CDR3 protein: CAWSGTVYNSPLHF
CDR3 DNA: TGTGCCTGGAGTGGGACAGTCTATAATTCACCCCTCCACTTT

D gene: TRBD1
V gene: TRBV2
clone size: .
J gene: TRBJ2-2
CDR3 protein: CASGGQGDTGELFF
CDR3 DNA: TGTGCCAGCGGAGGACAGGGGGACACCGGGGAGCTGTTTTTT

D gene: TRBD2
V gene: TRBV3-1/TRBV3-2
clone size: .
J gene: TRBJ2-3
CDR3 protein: CASSQDPAGGRDTQYF
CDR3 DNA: TGTGCCAGCAGCCAAGATCCGGCGGGAGGTAGAGATACGCAGTATTTT

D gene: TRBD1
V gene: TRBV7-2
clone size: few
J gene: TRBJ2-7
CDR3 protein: CASSYAGTEPYEQYF
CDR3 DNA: TGTGCCAGCAGCTATGCCGGGACAGAACCTTACGAGCAGTACTTC

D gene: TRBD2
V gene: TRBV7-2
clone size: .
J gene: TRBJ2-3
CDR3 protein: CASSPRGGYRSDTQYF
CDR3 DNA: TGTGCCAGCAGCCCTCGCGGGGGGTACAGGTCAGATACGCAGTATTTT

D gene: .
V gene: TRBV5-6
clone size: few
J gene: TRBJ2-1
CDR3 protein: CASSQTRNEQFF
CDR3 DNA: TGTGCCAGCAGCCAGACACGCAATGAGCAGTTCTTC

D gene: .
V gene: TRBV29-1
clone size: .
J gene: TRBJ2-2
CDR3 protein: CSVGQGTDGELFF
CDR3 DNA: TGCAGCGTAGGTCAGGGCACGGACGGGGAGCTGTTTTTT

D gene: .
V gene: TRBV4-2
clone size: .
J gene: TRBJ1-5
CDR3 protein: CASSLNSQTQHF
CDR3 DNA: TGTGCCAGCAGCCTTAACAGTCAGACCCAGCATTTT

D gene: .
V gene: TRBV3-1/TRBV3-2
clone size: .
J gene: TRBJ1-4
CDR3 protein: CASSPGGRLTNEKLFF
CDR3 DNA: TGTGCCAGCAGTCCCGGGGGGCGGCTAACTAATGAAAAACTGTTTTTT

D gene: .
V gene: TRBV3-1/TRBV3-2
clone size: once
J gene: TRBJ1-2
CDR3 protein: CASGLAHTF
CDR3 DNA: TGTGCCAGCGGACTAGCTCACACCTTC

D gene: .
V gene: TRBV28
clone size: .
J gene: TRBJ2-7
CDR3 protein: CASSLTPYEQYF
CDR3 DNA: TGTGCCAGCAGTTTAACACCTTACGAGCAGTACTTC

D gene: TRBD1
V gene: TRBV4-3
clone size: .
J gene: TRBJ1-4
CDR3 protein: CASSQNRGRGEKLFF
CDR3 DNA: TGCGCCAGCAGCCAGAACAGGGGGCGTGGGGAAAAACTGTTTTTT

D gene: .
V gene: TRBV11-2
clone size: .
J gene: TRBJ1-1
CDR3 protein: CASSPGHNTEAFF
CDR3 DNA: TGTGCCAGCAGCCCAGGACATAACACTGAAGCTTTCTTT

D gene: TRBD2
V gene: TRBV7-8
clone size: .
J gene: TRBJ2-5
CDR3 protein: CASSPLAGIQETQYF
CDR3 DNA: TGTGCCAGCAGCCCCTTAGCGGGTATCCAAGAGACCCAGTACTTC

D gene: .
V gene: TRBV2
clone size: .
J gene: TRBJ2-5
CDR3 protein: CASRKGQNQETQYF
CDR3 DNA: TGTGCCAGCAGGAAAGGACAGAACCAAGAGACCCAGTACTTC

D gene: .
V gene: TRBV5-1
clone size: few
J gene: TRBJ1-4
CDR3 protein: CASSAGGGANEKLFF
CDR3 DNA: TGCGCCAGCAGCGCGGGGGGGGGCGCTAATGAAAAACTGTTTTTT

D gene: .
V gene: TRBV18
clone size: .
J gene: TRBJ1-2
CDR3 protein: CASSPASAAGYGYTF
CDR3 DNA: TGTGCCAGCTCACCAGCCAGCGCAGCGGGCTATGGCTACACCTTC

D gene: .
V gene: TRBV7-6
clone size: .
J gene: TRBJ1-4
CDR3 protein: CASSLLPGQSNEKLFF
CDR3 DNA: TGTGCCAGCAGCTTACTACCGGGACAAAGTAATGAAAAACTGTTTTTT

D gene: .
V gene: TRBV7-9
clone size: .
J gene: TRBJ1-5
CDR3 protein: CASSAVKGNQPQHF
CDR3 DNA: TGTGCCAGCAGCGCGGTTAAGGGCAATCAGCCCCAGCATTTT

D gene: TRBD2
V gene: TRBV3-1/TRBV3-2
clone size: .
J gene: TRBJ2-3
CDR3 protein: CASSTIYGGVTDTQYF
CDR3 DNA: TGTGCCAGCAGCACGATCTACGGGGGGGTCACAGATACGCAGTATTTT

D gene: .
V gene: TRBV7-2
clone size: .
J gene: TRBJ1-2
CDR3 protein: CATYEVRGYGYTF
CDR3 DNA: TGTGCCACCTACGAGGTCCGAGGCTATGGCTACACCTTC

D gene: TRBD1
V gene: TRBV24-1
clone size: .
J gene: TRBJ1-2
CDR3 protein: CATSDSGTGVYGYTF
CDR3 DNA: TGTGCCACCAGTGATTCCGGGACAGGGGTCTATGGCTACACCTTC

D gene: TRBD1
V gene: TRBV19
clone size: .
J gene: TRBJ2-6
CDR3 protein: CASRTGGNSGANVLTF
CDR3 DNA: TGTGCCAGTAGAACAGGGGGCAACTCTGGGGCCAACGTCCTGACTTTC